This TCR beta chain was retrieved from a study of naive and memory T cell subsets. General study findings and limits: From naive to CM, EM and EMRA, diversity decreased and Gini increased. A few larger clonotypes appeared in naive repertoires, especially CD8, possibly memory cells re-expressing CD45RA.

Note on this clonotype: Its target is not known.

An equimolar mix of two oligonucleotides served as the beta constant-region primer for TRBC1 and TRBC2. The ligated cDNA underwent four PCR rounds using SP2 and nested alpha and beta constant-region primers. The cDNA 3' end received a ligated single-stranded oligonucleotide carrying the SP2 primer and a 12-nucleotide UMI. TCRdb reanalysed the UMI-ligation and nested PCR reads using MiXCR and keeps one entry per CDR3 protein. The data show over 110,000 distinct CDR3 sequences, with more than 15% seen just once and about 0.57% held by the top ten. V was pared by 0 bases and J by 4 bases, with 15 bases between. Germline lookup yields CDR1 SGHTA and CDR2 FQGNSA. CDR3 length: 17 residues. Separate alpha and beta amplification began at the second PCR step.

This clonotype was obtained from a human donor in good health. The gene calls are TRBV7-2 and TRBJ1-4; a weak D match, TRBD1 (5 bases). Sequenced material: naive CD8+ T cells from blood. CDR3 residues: CASSLAGDPFFNEKLFF. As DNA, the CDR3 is TGTGCCAGCAGCTTAGCCGGGGACCCTTTTTTTAATGAAAAACTGTTTTTT.